This is a list of T cell receptor beta chains from one sample in a study of preoperative IRX-2 immunotherapy in early breast cancer. TCRdb's copy holds only in-frame clones and misses some; the assay was immunoSEQ multiplex PCR. The sample holds about 62,000 clones, roughly 94% seen once. The sample was collected from a patient treated with IRX-2 immunotherapy. All receptors derive from a human donor with breast cancer. Each CDR3 is given with its conserved first and last residue. A D gene is named only where the DNA matches it firmly.

CASTSGGYEQYF,TGTGCCAGCACTTCGGGCGGATACGAGCAGTACTTC,TRBV28,NA,TRBJ2-7
CASTSNPGVRFAYF,TGTGCCAGCACCTCAAACCCAGGGGTTCGGTTTGCGTATTTT,TRBV2,NA,TRBJ2-3
CASRRDRYNEQFF,TGTGCCAGCAGACGGGACCGCTACAATGAGCAGTTCTTC,TRBV7-9,NA,TRBJ2-1
CASSTDPTNTGELFF,TGCGCCAGCAGCACGGACCCAACGAACACCGGGGAGCTGTTTTTT,TRBV5-1,NA,TRBJ2-2
CAWSLDRGSNQPQHF,TGTGCCTGGAGTCTAGACAGGGGAAGCAATCAGCCCCAGCATTTT,TRBV30,TRBD1,TRBJ1-5
CAGTGTENTGELFF,TGCGCCGGAACTGGGACAGAAAACACCGGGGAGCTGTTTTTT,TRBV10-2,TRBD1,TRBJ2-2
CASSLSGQGGTEAFF,TGTGCCAGCAGCTTAAGCGGACAGGGAGGCACTGAAGCTTTCTTT,TRBV7-6,TRBD1,TRBJ1-1
CASSLNGVGQETQYF,TGTGCCAGCAGCTTAAATGGGGTAGGCCAAGAGACCCAGTACTTC,TRBV7-3,NA,TRBJ2-5
CASSPRGFSGNTIYF,TGTGCCAGCAGTCCAAGGGGCTTCTCTGGAAACACCATATATTTT,TRBV7-9,NA,TRBJ1-3
CASSLVGGPGANVLTF,TGCGCCAGCAGCTTGGTTGGGGGGCCTGGGGCCAACGTCCTGACTTTC,TRBV5-1,NA,TRBJ2-6